A few counts support the clone carrying this T cell receptor beta chain. What it binds is not known. This entry is derived from a study of quantifying T cell responses using KT2 cells. Whole-study context: Reverse transcription used primers in the TCR alpha and beta constant regions. Study-wide points: Counts of KT2 alpha and beta sequences rose linearly with the number of KT2 cells added.

The cDNA 3' end received a ligated oligonucleotide with a UMI. The first PCR ran 3 to 5 cycles with an equimolar RC1.1 and RC1.2 beta primer mix. Via MiXCR, TCRdb re-called the UMI-ligation and nested PCR reads, giving one row per CDR3 protein. This table has approximately 57,000 distinct CDR3 sequences, 12% appearing once. KT2 cells were mixed with fixed PBMC numbers at varying ratios. V lost 5 bases and J 3 bases, leaving 10 bases between the germline ends. The CDR3 loop spans 13 amino acids. CDR1 and CDR2 from the germline V gene are MNHEY and SVGAGI. The clonotype was recovered from a human donor. V gene TRBV6-5 combines with J gene TRBJ2-5; the D call may be TRBD1 or TRBD2 (7 bases each). Sequenced material: PBMCs spiked with cells of the T cell clone KT2. CDR3 in DNA: TGTGCCAGCAGTCCAGGGGGGGAAGAGACCCAGTACTTC. Protein sequence: CASSPGGEETQYF.